The rows below give T cell receptor beta chains drawn from one sample of a study of T cell repertoires in cytomegalovirus infection. TCRdb called the reads again in MiXCR, with one record for every CDR3 protein. Found here are around 490,000 distinct CDR3 sequences, 26% of them singletons; the top ten hold under 15%. Sequenced: PBMCs. These receptor sequences come from a human donor in good health (CMV status not recorded). Some clones in this sample may be carry-over from other donors' samples. Each CDR3 is given with its conserved first and last residue. D genes are given only for firm matches. Some rows mark clone size as missing; the rest say once, few, many or name a class of expanded clone.

CDR3nt,CDR3aa,j_gene,abundance,d_gene,v_gene
TGTGCCAGCAGCTTAGTGTGGGGGGTGACTGAAGCTTTCTTT,CASSLVWGVTEAFF,TRBJ1-1,many,-,TRBV7-2
TGTGCCAGCAGCCACAGTACCGGCGGAAACACCATATATTTT,CASSHSTGGNTIYF,TRBJ1-3,few,-,TRBV28
TGTGTCAGCAGCCCCCGGGGGGTGCTTGTAGACGAGCAGTTCTTC,CVSSPRGVLVDEQFF,TRBJ2-1,-,TRBD2,TRBV7-4
TGTGCCAGCAGCTTAAATTACGGGACGGAAGCAACTAATGAAAAACTGTTTTTT,CASSLNYGTEATNEKLFF,TRBJ1-4,many,-,TRBV7-8
TGTGCCTGGAGTGACGGCCGACAGGGGAACACTGAAGCTTTCTTT,CAWSDGRQGNTEAFF,TRBJ1-1,-,TRBD1,TRBV30
TGTGCCAGCAGCTTAGGGGTAGCGCGGGCTTTTAACACCGGGGAGCTGTTTTTT,CASSLGVARAFNTGELFF,TRBJ2-2,many,-,TRBV11-2
TGTGCCAGCTCGGCACAGGGGACCTACTATGGCTACACCTTC,CASSAQGTYYGYTF,TRBJ1-2,few,TRBD1,TRBV14
TGTGCCAGTAGTCACACACCCGGGACTAGCGGGAACGATGAGCAGTTCTTC,CASSHTPGTSGNDEQFF,TRBJ2-1,-,TRBD2,TRBV19
TGTGCCAGCATGTTGGGGGGGAGAGACTACGAGCAGTACTTC,CASMLGGRDYEQYF,TRBJ2-7,few,TRBD2,TRBV28
TGTGCCAGCAGTTACTCGAGGAGACAGGGGGACAACAATGAGCAGTTCTTC,CASSYSRRQGDNNEQFF,TRBJ2-1,many,TRBD1,TRBV6-5